This TCR beta chain was obtained from a study of control samples from healthy donors and cancer patients. J was trimmed by 15 bases and V by 8 bases; bases with no gene match: 17. The CDR3 sequence is 14 residues long. Germline assignment: CDR1 LGHDT and CDR2 YNNKEL (reference sequence). Measured with immunoSEQ multiplex PCR; TCRdb has only the in-frame clones, and not every one. The table lists 40,000 to 45,000 clones, 65% to 80% of them singletons. The specimen sequenced was formalin-fixed, paraffin-embedded tissue. The source is a male donor with melanoma. The J gene is TRBJ2-1, the V gene TRBV3-1 (or the pseudogene TRBV3-2); 9 bases align to TRBD2. CDR3 sequence reads: CASGSGSGSQYRFF. DNA of the CDR3: TGTGCCAGCGGTAGCGGGAGTGGTTCTCAGTACCGGTTCTTC.